These T cell receptor beta chains were read from a single sample in a study of blood T cell repertoires in COVID-19. Generated by immunoSEQ multiplex PCR, the TCRdb table keeps only in-frame clones and is missing some. The repertoire holds about 250,000 clones, with over 70% as singletons. Material for sequencing was peripheral blood. Every receptor here comes from a woman of 80 years or more with acute or convalescent COVID-19. Both conserved end residues are trimmed from each CDR3.

>TRBV18|TRBJ1-1
ASSRYQGTAEAF
>TRBV27|TRBJ2-3
ASSFQPVGADTQY
>TRBV7-4|TRBJ1-4
ASSSRRLDRILYEKLF
>TRBV29-1|TRBJ1-2
SAAGGPFYGYT
>TRBV11-2|TRBJ1-5
ASSLEVGSQPQH
>TRBV6-5|TRBJ2-1
ASGAGRSSYNEQF
>TRBV4-1|TRBJ2-2
ASSGQQNTGELF
>TRBV10-3|TRBJ1-2
AIKLDSVPYGYT
>TRBV6-5|TRBJ1-5
ASSLGGARNQPQH
>TRBV27|TRBJ2-4
ASSSQGIAKNIQY
>TRBV3-1/TRBV3-2|TRBJ2-1
ASSQVPGLGAYNEQF
>TRBV9|TRBJ2-1
ASSVGGASYNEQF
>TRBV2|TRBJ1-4
ASNQEGGRGEKLF